This is a list of T cell receptor beta chains from one sample in a study of T cell responses to AZD1222 COVID-19 vaccine. Only in-frame clones appear in the TCRdb table, and some are missing; sequencing was by immunoSEQ multiplex PCR. The sample consists of under 140,000 clones, about 87% of them appearing once. The sequencing used peripheral blood, collected 28 days after the second AZD1222 dose. The receptors shown here come from an adult who received the AZD1222 COVID-19 vaccine. Both conserved end residues are part of each CDR3. The order of the fields is clone size, D gene, V gene, J gene, CDR3 DNA, CDR3 protein. D genes are given only for firm matches. For some rows the clone size is stated as once, few or many, or as a class when expanded; others skip it.

-	-	TRBV18	TRBJ1-4	TGTGCCAGCTCACCGGCAGGGACTAATGAAAAACTGTTTTTT	CASSPAGTNEKLFF
-	-	TRBV18	TRBJ1-2	TGTGCCAGCTCAGAGGGGGGCGACTATGGCTACACCTTC	CASSEGGDYGYTF
-	-	TRBV28	TRBJ2-1	TGTGCCAGCAGCCCCAGGGGTTCTGATGAGCAGTTCTTC	CASSPRGSDEQFF
-	-	TRBV28	TRBJ2-7	TGTGCCAGCAGACCGGACCAATGGGGATACGAGCAGTACTTC	CASRPDQWGYEQYF
-	-	TRBV5-1	TRBJ1-5	TGCGCCAGCAGCTTGGTTCCAGGGGGCAATCAGCCCCAGCATTTT	CASSLVPGGNQPQHF
-	-	TRBV6-6	TRBJ1-5	TGTGCCAGCAGTTCGGGGCAGCGGTCTGGTCAGCCCCAGCATTTT	CASSSGQRSGQPQHF
-	-	TRBV7-9	TRBJ1-2	TGTGCCAGCAGCTCAACCCCAAGAGAGACAGGCTGGTTTGCCTTC	CASSSTPRETGWFAF
-	-	TRBV11-2	TRBJ2-7	TGTGCCAGCAGCTTGAGTCAGAAGTACGAGCAGTACTTC	CASSLSQKYEQYF
-	-	TRBV12-3/TRBV12-4	TRBJ2-2	TGTGCCAGCACCAATGGAGGGGAGCTGTTTTTT	CASTNGGELFF
-	TRBD2	TRBV6-5	TRBJ2-3	TGTGCCAGCAGCGCGACTAGCGGGGGGGCAGATACGCAGTATTTT	CASSATSGGADTQYF
-	-	TRBV19	TRBJ2-5	TGTGCCAGTAGCGCCGCAAGCGAGACCCAGTACTTC	CASSAASETQYF
-	-	TRBV30	TRBJ2-2	TGTGCCTGGAGTAGTAGGGACACCGGGGAGCTGTTTTTT	CAWSSRDTGELFF
-	-	TRBV6-1	TRBJ2-7	TGTGCCAGCAGTGAATACTATCTAGGACAGCAGAACTACGAGCAGTACTTC	CASSEYYLGQQNYEQYF
once	TRBD1	TRBV19	TRBJ2-7	TGTGCCAGTAGTAAGGGGGCTGGGGAGCAGTACTTC	CASSKGAGEQYF
-	TRBD1	TRBV3-1/TRBV3-2	TRBJ2-5	TGTGCCAGCAGCCCTAAGGACAGGGGGGCCCAGTACTTC	CASSPKDRGAQYF
-	-	TRBV12-5	TRBJ1-2	TGTGCTAGTGGTTTGCGGGATGGCTACACCTTC	CASGLRDGYTF
-	-	TRBV18	TRBJ1-6	TGTGCCAGCTCACCAAATTTTGGAAGATCAAATAATTCACCCCTCCACTTT	CASSPNFGRSNNSPLHF
-	-	TRBV5-1	TRBJ1-6	TGCGCCAGCAGTGACGGAAGTTTAGCGGGTTCACCCCTCCACTTT	CASSDGSLAGSPLHF
-	-	TRBV3-1/TRBV3-2	TRBJ1-4	TGTGCCAGCAGCCAGGGGGTGATATCTATCCAACTAACAACAAAACTGTTTTTT	CASSQGVISIQLTTKLFF
-	TRBD2	TRBV24-1	TRBJ2-3	TGTGCCACCAGTGATCCTAGCGGGATGGTTACAGATACGCAGTATTTT	CATSDPSGMVTDTQYF
-	-	TRBV9	TRBJ1-5	TGTGCCAGCAGCGAGGGCGTAGGTACGGACAATCAGCCCCAGCATTTT	CASSEGVGTDNQPQHF
-	-	TRBV4-1	TRBJ2-3	TGCGCCAGCAGCCAAGTTAACCTTGTCACCACAGATACGCAGTATTTT	CASSQVNLVTTDTQYF
-	-	TRBV20-1	TRBJ2-1	TGCAGTGCTCCCCTGGATAATGAGCAGTTCTTC	CSAPLDNEQFF
many	-	TRBV29-1	TRBJ2-7	TGCAGCGTGCCGGTTGGGGGTCGCGAGCAGTACTTC	CSVPVGGREQYF
-	-	TRBV7-9	TRBJ1-6	TGTGCCAGCAGCCTTCCCGGCCAGGTTCATAATTCACCCCTCCACTTT	CASSLPGQVHNSPLHF
-	TRBD2	TRBV7-2	TRBJ2-7	TGTGCCAGCAGCTTAAGTCGCCTAGCGGGAGGGCAGGCCTCTCGCGAGCAGTACTTC	CASSLSRLAGGQASREQYF
-	TRBD1	TRBV19	TRBJ1-2	TGTGCCAGTAGTACCCAGGGGGACAGGGGGATCTATGGCTACACCTTC	CASSTQGDRGIYGYTF
-	-	TRBV29-1	TRBJ2-7	TGCAGCGTTGGTGAAGGGTGGACCTACGAGCAGTACTTC	CSVGEGWTYEQYF
-	-	TRBV28	TRBJ1-1	TGTGCCAGCAGTTTAACAGGCGGGGGGCAAGCTTTCTTT	CASSLTGGGQAFF
-	-	TRBV5-1	TRBJ1-1	TGCGCCAGCAGCTTGGGAGGGGCGGGGATGGTGATCACTGAAGCTTTCTTT	CASSLGGAGMVITEAFF
-	TRBD1	TRBV10-3	TRBJ1-6	TGTGCCATCAGGGGACAGGGAGGTTCACCCCTCCACTTT	CAIRGQGGSPLHF
once	TRBD1	TRBV6-5	TRBJ1-1	TGTGCCAGCAGTTACACGGACAGGGAGACTGAAGCTTTCTTT	CASSYTDRETEAFF
-	-	TRBV11-2	TRBJ1-1	TGTGCCAGCAGAGGAGGGAACACTGAAGCTTTCTTT	CASRGGNTEAFF
-	-	TRBV18	TRBJ1-5	TGTGCCAGCTCACCGGTAGAACGGAGTGTCGGGCCCCAGCATTTT	CASSPVERSVGPQHF
-	TRBD2	TRBV4-2	TRBJ2-3	TGTGCCAGCAGCCAAGAGGCGGTGGCGGGGGAAGCAGATACGCAGTATTTT	CASSQEAVAGEADTQYF
-	TRBD2	TRBV27	TRBJ2-1	TGTGCCAGCAAACGAGAGGGGAGGGCCGTGTATAATGAGCAGTTCTTC	CASKREGRAVYNEQFF
-	-	TRBV11-2	TRBJ2-3	TGTGCCAGCAGCTTCACGGGGGAGTCGGGTACGCAGTATTTT	CASSFTGESGTQYF
-	-	TRBV14	TRBJ2-5	TGTGCCAGCAGCCAACAACTAAAAGAGACCCAGTACTTC	CASSQQLKETQYF
-	TRBD1	TRBV6-1	TRBJ1-6	TGTGCCAGCAGTGTAGAACCAGGGGGCGGCACCTATAATTCACCCCTCCACTTT	CASSVEPGGGTYNSPLHF
-	-	TRBV11-2	TRBJ2-7	TGTGCCAGCAGCTTTGACTATGACTACGAGCAGTACTTC	CASSFDYDYEQYF
-	-	TRBV15	TRBJ1-2	TGTGCCACCAGCAGAGATAGGAACAGCTACTATGGCTACACCTTC	CATSRDRNSYYGYTF
-	-	TRBV30	TRBJ1-1	TGTGCCTGGAGGGTTAGCCAGAACACTGAAGCTTTCTTT	CAWRVSQNTEAFF
-	-	TRBV5-6	TRBJ1-2	TGTGCCAGCAGCCCGGGGTATAGCTATGGCTACACCTTC	CASSPGYSYGYTF
-	-	TRBV4-2	TRBJ1-4	TGTGCCAGCAGCCAAGACGGGTCTGCAACTAATGAAAAACTGTTTTTT	CASSQDGSATNEKLFF
-	-	TRBV2	TRBJ2-7	TGTGCCAGCAGTGTTGGACAGATTTCCTACGAGCAGTACTTC	CASSVGQISYEQYF
-	TRBD1	TRBV30	TRBJ1-1	TGTGCCTGGAGTGTACTGAGGGTGACAGGGGGCCAGGGAAGCGACACTGAAGCTTTCTTT	CAWSVLRVTGGQGSDTEAFF
-	TRBD2	TRBV7-3	TRBJ2-1	TGTGCCAGCAGCCCACTCCGGGGGGGCGTGGATGAGCAGTTCTTC	CASSPLRGGVDEQFF
-	TRBD2	TRBV3-1/TRBV3-2	TRBJ2-7	TGTGCCAGCAGCCCCGAGAACTGGGACTACCATCCCTACGAGCAGTACTTC	CASSPENWDYHPYEQYF
-	-	TRBV28	TRBJ1-5	TGTGCCAGCACGAGGACGGTTAGCAATCAGCCCCAGCATTTT	CASTRTVSNQPQHF
-	-	TRBV5-4	TRBJ1-2	TGTGCCAGCAGCCAGGGACCAGCGGGAGGCTACACCTTC	CASSQGPAGGYTF
-	TRBD1	TRBV5-1	TRBJ1-4	TGCGCCAGCAGCTCCGGGACAGGGGGCTTAAGTAATGAAAAACTGTTTTTT	CASSSGTGGLSNEKLFF
once	TRBD1	TRBV11-2	TRBJ1-2	TGTGCCAGCAGCCCCAACGACAGGGAGGCCTATGGCTACACCTTC	CASSPNDREAYGYTF
-	TRBD2	TRBV29-1	TRBJ2-1	TGCAGCGTGGGACTAGCGGGAGGCAATGAGCAGTTCTTC	CSVGLAGGNEQFF
-	-	TRBV6-5	TRBJ2-2	TGTGCCAGCAGGATGGGGACATTAAACACCGGGGAGCTGTTTTTT	CASRMGTLNTGELFF
-	-	TRBV25-1	TRBJ1-1	TGTGCCAGCAGGAAGGCGGGGCAGGTTTGGACTGAAGCTTTCTTT	CASRKAGQVWTEAFF
-	-	TRBV6-5	TRBJ1-2	TGTGCCAGCGATGATTGGGCCGGGTGGTTTCGCGGCTACACCTTC	CASDDWAGWFRGYTF
-	TRBD1	TRBV2	TRBJ2-1	TGTGCCAGCAATACACAGGGGTACAATGAGCAGTTCTTC	CASNTQGYNEQFF
-	TRBD2	TRBV19	TRBJ2-7	TGTGCCAGTAGTATTGGGAACGCGGGGGGGAGCTCCTACGAGCAGTACTTC	CASSIGNAGGSSYEQYF